Presented here are 13 T cell receptor beta chains from one specimen sequenced in a study of early T cells in non-severe SARS-CoV-2 infection (dated by TCRdb to the early 2020s). Libraries were constructed by 5' RACE. Sequencer: NextSeq 500. TCRdb reanalyzed the raw reads on its own, using fastp at Q25 for trimming and MiXCR for clone calling, and kept in-frame beta chains. Rows matching on CDR3 protein sequence are summarized as one entry with the most common DNA and genes. The sample table lists some 64,000 distinct CDR3 sequences, around 18% of them with a count of one. Around 9.8% of the sample belongs to the ten largest clones. Sequencing was performed on whole blood, taken at baseline. The source is an adult who was a healthcare worker with PCR-confirmed SARS-CoV-2 infection or an uninfected control (not recorded which).

The chain employs TRBV7-9 and TRBJ2-2; D is ambiguous. The germline gives CDR1 SEHNR, CDR2 FQNEAQ (reference sequence). CDR3 length: 8 amino acids. CDR3 in amino acids: CGSGELFF. CDR3 nucleotides: TGTGGTTCCGGGGAGCTGTTTTTT.

The chain carries TRBV11-2 and TRBJ2-3; D is uncertain. The germline V gene has CDR1 SGHAT and CDR2 FQNNGV. The CDR3 spans 15 residues. Trimming took off 5 bases at V and 1 base at J, with 13 bases between the two ends. CDR3 residues: CASSRTERRTDTQYF. The CDR3 DNA reads TGTGCCAGCAGCCGAACTGAGCGCCGCACAGATACGCAGTATTTT. Based on the CDR3 plus reference TRBV11-2 and TRBJ2-3, the full variable domain is EAGVAQSPRYKIIEKRQSVAFWCNPISGHATLYWYQQILGQGPKLLIQFQNNGVVDDSQLPKDRFSAERLKGVDSTLKIQPAKLEDSAVYLCASSRTERRTDTQYFGPGTRLTVL.

The J gene is TRBJ2-3, the V gene TRBV20-1; D is unresolved. CDR3 length: 13 amino acids. V lost 3 bases and J lost 3, with 10 bases in between. Germline V gives CDR1 DFQATT, CDR2 SNEGSKA (reference sequence). CDR3: CSASHPGTDTQYF. For the CDR3, the DNA is TGCAGTGCTAGCCATCCCGGAACAGATACGCAGTATTTT.

The table lists this clonotype with a count of one. The gene calls are TRBV28 and TRBJ2-1; 7 nucleotides agree with TRBD2. With V trimmed by 6 bases and J by 4 bases, 9 bases remained unmatched. This CDR3 contains 15 residues. Germline loops: CDR1 MDHEN, CDR2 SYDVKM. CDR3 amino acids: CASRGTGGRYNEQFF. The DNA of the CDR3 is TGTGCCAGCAGAGGAACGGGGGGACGATACAATGAGCAGTTCTTC.

This clonotype was found a few times. The chain couples TRBV9 to TRBJ2-1; D not certain. Deletions cut 3 bases from V and 6 bases from J, with 7 bases between. The CDR3 contains 12 residues. Germline values: CDR1 SGDLS, CDR2 YYNGEE. For the CDR3, the DNA is TGTGCCAGCAGCGCCCATGGCAATGAGCAGTTCTTC. Translating it yields CASSAHGNEQFF.

CDR3 coding DNA: TGCAGTGCTAGCGGGACAGGAAATAACTATGGCTACACCTTC. Protein: CSASGTGNNYGYTF. The chain couples TRBV20-1 to TRBJ1-2; TRBD1 matches 8 bases. Per germline, CDR1 DFQATT and CDR2 SNEGSKA (reference sequence). The CDR3 totals 14 residues. J was trimmed by 1 base and V by 3 bases; bases with no gene match: 4.

The chain carries TRBV29-1 and TRBJ2-5; D remains ambiguous. The CDR3 is 10 residues long. Germline V gene lookup returns CDR1 SQVTM and CDR2 ANQGSEA. Trimming took 6 bases from V and 2 from J, leaving 4 bases between them. The CDR3 here is CSVGQETQYF. The CDR3 nucleotides read TGCAGCGTCGGACAAGAGACCCAGTACTTC.

There are a few counts of this clonotype. V usage is TRBV5-1 and J usage is TRBJ2-1; a weak D match, TRBD1 (6 bases). In germline, CDR1 is SGHRS, CDR2 YFSETQ. CDR3 length: 14 amino acids. V lost 2 bases and J 9 bases, leaving 15 bases between the germline ends. CDR3 loop: CASSLTSGVLEQFF. The CDR3 DNA follows: TGCGCCAGCAGCTTAACCTCAGGGGTCCTTGAGCAGTTCTTC.

The V gene is TRBV7-8, the J gene TRBJ1-1; D is unclear. Germline CDR1 and CDR2: SGHVS and FQNEAQ. V lost 3 bases and J lost 4, with 12 bases in between. This CDR3 is built from 14 residues. The DNA of the CDR3 is TGTGCCAGCAGCTTCGGTACGTCGGGCACTGAAGCTTTCTTT. Its translation is CASSFGTSGTEAFF.

This clonotype was seen at least ten times. The chain has TRBV6-5 and TRBJ2-5; 10 nucleotides match TRBD2. Germline V gene data show CDR1 as MNHEY and CDR2 as SVGAGI. J lost 4 bases, V lost 5 bases, and 4 bases had no gene match. The CDR3 runs to 14 residues. The DNA for the CDR3 is TGTGCCAGCAGTCTAGCGGGAGTGGGAGAGACCCAGTACTTC. Protein: CASSLAGVGETQYF.

The sample holds many counts of this clonotype. This chain links TRBV4-2 with TRBJ2-7; weak D call: TRBD2 (5 bases). Germline CDR1 is LGHNA and CDR2 is YNFKEQ. The length of the CDR3 is 14 residues. Trimming left V 1 base short and J 3 bases short, with 10 bases between. The DNA of the CDR3 is TGTGCCAGCAGCCAAGCAGCGGACCTCTACGAGCAGTACTTC. Its translation is CASSQAADLYEQYF.

The chain links TRBV28 to TRBJ2-5, with no clear D. The germline V gene has CDR1 MDHEN and CDR2 SYDVKM. The germline V and J ends were trimmed by 3 bases and 5 bases, with 7 bases remaining between them. There are 12 residues in the CDR3. The CDR3 is CASSLAMETQYF. CDR3 DNA: TGTGCCAGCAGTTTGGCGATGGAGACCCAGTACTTC.

V gene TRBV4-2 combines with J gene TRBJ2-7; tentatively, D is TRBD1 (5 bases). The CDR3 covers 14 residues. The V and J ends lost 3 bases and 3 bases respectively, with 12 bases between them. From germline, CDR1 is LGHNA and CDR2 YNFKEQ. This CDR3 reads CASSQGRSNYEQYF. In nucleotides, the CDR3 is TGTGCCAGCAGCCAGGGGCGGAGCAACTACGAGCAGTACTTC.